Below are 14 T cell receptor beta chains sequenced from a single sample in a study of T cell responses to AZD1222 COVID-19 vaccine. Using immunoSEQ multiplex PCR, the repertoire was profiled, and TCRdb retains in-frame clones only, with some absent. The sample has 100,000 to 150,000 clones; more than 70% are singletons. The input for sequencing was peripheral blood, taken on day 0 of AZD1222 vaccination. These TCRs come from an adult in good health.

The chain employs TRBV15 and TRBJ2-5; D may be TRBD1 or TRBD2 (5 bases each). Germline CDR1 LNHNV, CDR2 YYDKDF (reference sequence). V was shortened by 2 bases and J by 5 bases, with 15 bases between the two germline ends. This CDR3 contains 15 residues. CDR3 loop: CATSRLVFGAETQYF. The DNA of the CDR3 is TGTGCCACCAGCAGACTGGTTTTCGGGGCTGAGACCCAGTACTTC. Combining the CDR3 with reference TRBV15 and TRBJ2-5 gives the whole variable domain DAMVIQNPRYQVTQFGKPVTLSCSQTLNHNVMYWYQQKSSQAPKLLFHYYDKDFNNEADTPDNFQSRRPNTSFCFLDIRSPGLGDTAMYLCATSRLVFGAETQYFGPGTRLLVL.

The V gene is TRBV30, the J gene TRBJ2-7; D call uncertain. Germline V gives CDR1 GTSNPN, CDR2 SVGIG (reference sequence). The CDR3 consists of 12 residues. The V end was cut by 0 bases, the J end by 5 bases, with 8 bases between. CDR3 amino acids: CAWSVSRNEQYF. In nucleotides, the CDR3 is TGTGCCTGGAGTGTATCCAGAAACGAGCAGTACTTC.

This clone was detected a few times. The chain recombines TRBV5-4 with TRBJ1-1, with 8 positions matching TRBD1. V shed 4 bases, J shed 0 bases, and the junction held 5 bases outside the gene matches. CDR3 length: 15 residues. Germline V gene data show CDR1 as SGHNT and CDR2 as YYREEE (reference sequence). The CDR3 DNA reads as TGTGCCAGCAGCATCGGACAGGGTCTGAACACTGAAGCTTTCTTT. This gives the protein CASSIGQGLNTEAFF.

The J gene is TRBJ2-7, the V gene TRBV21-1; the D segment call TRBD2 is taken from the table without a DNA check. TRBV21-1 is classified as a pseudogene. The CDR3 totals 17 residues. CDR3: CASSKGRGRETPYEQYF. CDR3 in DNA: TGTGCCAGCAGCAAAGGGCGAGGGCGGGAGACCCCCTACGAGCAGTACTTC.

This chain joins TRBV5-1 and TRBJ2-1; D is tentatively TRBD1 or TRBD2 (5 bases each). V gave up 0 bases and J gave up 4 bases, with 14 bases separating them. The CDR3 has 16 amino acids. Germline CDR1 SGHRS, CDR2 YFSETQ. The CDR3 DNA is TGCGCCAGCAGCTTGGGGGGGTCGGTTGGGTACAATGAGCAGTTCTTC. Amino acids: CASSLGGSVGYNEQFF.

The chain combines TRBV2 with TRBJ2-5; 7 nucleotides agree with TRBD2. The CDR3 consists of 15 residues. Trimming removed 0 bases from V and 1 base from J; junction bases left unmatched: 2. Germline CDR1 reads SNHLY; CDR2 reads FYNNEI. The CDR3 DNA sequence: TGTGCCAGCAGTGAAGCCCTAGCGGCCCAAGAGACCCAGTACTTC. This gives the protein CASSEALAAQETQYF.

V gene TRBV7-9 combines with J gene TRBJ2-2, with 7 bases fitting TRBD1. Germline trimming cut 3 bases from V and 0 bases from J; bases unmatched to any gene: 7. CDR3 length: 17 residues. Per the germline V gene, CDR1 is SEHNR and CDR2 is FQNEAQ (reference sequence). The CDR3 spells CASSFPRGQTNTGELFF. CDR3 sequence (DNA): TGTGCCAGCAGCTTTCCTCGGGGACAGACGAACACCGGGGAGCTGTTTTTT.

This clone was detected once. The genes are TRBV28 and TRBJ2-3; D possibly corresponds to TRBD1 (7 bases). CDR1 is MDHEN and CDR2 is SYDVKM in the germline V gene. Trimming cost V 2 bases and J 4 bases, with 13 bases left between them. This CDR3 comprises 15 residues. The CDR3 region is CASSLPGGTADTQYF. The CDR3 bases are TGTGCCAGCAGTTTACCAGGGGGGACCGCAGATACGCAGTATTTT. Drawing the rest from reference TRBV28 and TRBJ2-3, the complete variable domain is DVKVTQSSRYLVKRTGEKVFLECVQDMDHENMFWYRQDPGLGLRLIYFSYDVKMKEKGDIPEGYSVSREKKERFSLILESASTNQTSMYLCASSLPGGTADTQYFGPGTRLTVL.

In this sample, this clone turned up a few times. This chain links TRBV28 with TRBJ1-1; D is unclear. Trimming took off 6 bases at V and 1 base at J, with 9 bases between the two ends. The CDR3 spans 13 residues. Germline V CDR1 and CDR2: MDHEN, SYDVKM. DNA for the CDR3: TGTGCCAGCAGCTCCGGGTCGAACACTGAAGCTTTCTTT. Encoded protein: CASSSGSNTEAFF.

This chain connects TRBV6-4 to TRBJ1-1; weak D call: TRBD1 (6 bases). Germline lookup yields CDR1 MRHNA and CDR2 SNTAGT. The CDR3 is 14 residues long. The germline V and J ends were trimmed by 3 bases and 5 bases, with 13 bases remaining between them. This CDR3 reads CASSEQGQETEAFF. As DNA, the CDR3 is TGTGCCAGCAGTGAACAGGGACAAGAGACTGAAGCTTTCTTT.

V usage is TRBV10-3 and J usage is TRBJ1-6; no reliable D call. This CDR3 comprises 15 residues. The germline V gene has CDR1 ENHRY and CDR2 SYGVKD. The V and J ends lost 8 bases and 7 bases respectively, with 18 bases between them. The CDR3 region is CAIRRQLGYNSPLHF. The DNA for the CDR3 is TGTGCCATCCGACGTCAACTGGGGTACAATTCACCCCTCCACTTT.

This rearrangement joins TRBV10-2 to TRBJ2-1; 10 bases are shared with TRBD1. The CDR3 totals 16 residues. The junction had 6 bases not matched to a gene; V was cut back by 5 bases and J by 2 bases. Germline V gene data show CDR1 as WSHSY and CDR2 as SAAADI. In DNA, the CDR3 is TGCGCCAGCAGTTCAGGACAGGGGGGGGCCTACAATGAGCAGTTCTTC. Its translation: CASSSGQGGAYNEQFF.

This clone appeared a single time. The chain uses TRBV6-5 and TRBJ1-6; no clear D gene. The germline CDR1 and CDR2 sequences are MNHEY and SVGAGI. The CDR3 contains 14 residues. V gave up 0 bases and J gave up 15 bases, with 15 bases separating them. The CDR3 sequence is CASSYSWTDKVLHF. CDR3 in DNA: TGTGCCAGCAGTTACTCCTGGACGGATAAAGTCCTCCACTTT.

The chain joins TRBV28 to TRBJ1-2; 9 bases fit TRBD1. Per germline, CDR1 MDHEN and CDR2 SYDVKM. After removal of 5 bases from V and 8 bases from J, the junction contained 6 bases not matched to a gene. This CDR3 is 13 amino acids long. CDR3 amino acids: CASSAQGAGGYTF. The CDR3 DNA reads TGTGCCAGCAGTGCACAGGGGGCAGGGGGCTACACCTTC.